This TCR beta chain was sequenced in a study of T cell responses to AZD1222 COVID-19 vaccine. Study outcomes and limitations: Females made up more of the donors, who were largely white British, and clonal diversity may have come out too low. Regions 160-218 and 743-854 held dominance among vaccine-associated CD4 TCRs, which spanned spike.

A word on this clone: Its specificity is not known.

This CDR3 contains 14 residues. Trimming stripped 6 bases from V and 6 bases from J, with 18 bases between. From germline, CDR1 is SGHDT and CDR2 YYEEEE. Assay used: immunoSEQ multiplex PCR; TCRdb lists only in-frame clones, some missing. The sample has some 120,000 clones; about 92% are singletons. The source material was peripheral blood, sampled on day 0 of AZD1222 vaccination. The rearrangement links TRBV5-6 to TRBJ1-1; D may be TRBD1 (5 bases). The sequence was collected from an adult in good health. The CDR3: CASTSRGMSPEAFF. The CDR3 nucleotides read TGTGCCAGCACCTCTCGGGGCATGAGCCCTGAAGCTTTCTTT.